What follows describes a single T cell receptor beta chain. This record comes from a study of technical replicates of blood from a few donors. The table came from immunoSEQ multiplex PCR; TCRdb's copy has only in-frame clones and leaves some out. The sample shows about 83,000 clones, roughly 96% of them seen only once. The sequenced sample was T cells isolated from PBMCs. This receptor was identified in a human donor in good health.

In DNA, the CDR3 is TGTGCCAGCAGTCTTACTGTATCCGTCTACAATGAGCAGTTCTTC. The encoded protein is CASSLTVSVYNEQFF. The gene calls are TRBV28 and TRBJ2-1, with no clear D. The ends were cut back, 5 bases at V and 3 bases at J, with 14 bases in the middle. The germline CDR1 and CDR2 sequences are MDHEN and SYDVKM. CDR3 length: 15 amino acids.